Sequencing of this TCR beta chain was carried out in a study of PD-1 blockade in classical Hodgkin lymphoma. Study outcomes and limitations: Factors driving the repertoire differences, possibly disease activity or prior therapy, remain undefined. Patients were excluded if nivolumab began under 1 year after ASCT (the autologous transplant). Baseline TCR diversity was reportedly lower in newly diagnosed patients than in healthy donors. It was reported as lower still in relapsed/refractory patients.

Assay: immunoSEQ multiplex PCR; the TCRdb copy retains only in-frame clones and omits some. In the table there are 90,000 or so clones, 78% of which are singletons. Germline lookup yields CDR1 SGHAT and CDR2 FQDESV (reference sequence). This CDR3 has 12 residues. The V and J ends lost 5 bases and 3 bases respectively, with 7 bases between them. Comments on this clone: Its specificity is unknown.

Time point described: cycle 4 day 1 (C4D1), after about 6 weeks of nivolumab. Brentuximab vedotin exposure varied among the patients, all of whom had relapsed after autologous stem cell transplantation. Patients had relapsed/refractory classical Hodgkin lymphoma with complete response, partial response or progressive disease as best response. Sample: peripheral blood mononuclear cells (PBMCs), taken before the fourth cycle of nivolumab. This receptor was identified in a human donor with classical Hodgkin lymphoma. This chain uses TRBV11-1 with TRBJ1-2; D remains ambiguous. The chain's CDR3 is CASSPGDYGYTF. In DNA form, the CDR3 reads TGTGCCAGCAGCCCCGGGGACTATGGCTACACCTTC. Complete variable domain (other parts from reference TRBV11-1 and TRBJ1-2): EAEVAQSPRYKITEKSQAVAFWCDPISGHATLYWYRQILGQGPELLVQFQDESVVDDSQLPKDRFSAERLKGVDSTLKIQPAELGDSAMYLCASSPGDYGYTFGSGTRLTVV.